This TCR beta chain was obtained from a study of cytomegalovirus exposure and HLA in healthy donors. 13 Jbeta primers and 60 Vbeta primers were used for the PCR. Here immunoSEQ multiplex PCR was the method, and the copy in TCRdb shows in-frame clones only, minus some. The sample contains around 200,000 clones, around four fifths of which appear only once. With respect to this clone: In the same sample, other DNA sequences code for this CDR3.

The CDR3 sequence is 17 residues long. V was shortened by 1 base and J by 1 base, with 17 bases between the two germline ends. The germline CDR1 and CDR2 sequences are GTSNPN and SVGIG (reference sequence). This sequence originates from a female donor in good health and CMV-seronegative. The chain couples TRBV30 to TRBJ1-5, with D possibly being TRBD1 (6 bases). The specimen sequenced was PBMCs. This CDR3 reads CAWSALEQGWSNQPQHF. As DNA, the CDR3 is TGTGCCTGGAGTGCCCTTGAACAGGGATGGAGCAATCAGCCCCAGCATTTT. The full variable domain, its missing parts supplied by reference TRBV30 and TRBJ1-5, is SQTIHQWPATLVQPVGSPLSLECTVEGTSNPNLYWYRQAAGRGLQLLFYSVGIGQISSEVPQNLSASRPQDRQFILSSKKLLLSDSGFYLCAWSALEQGWSNQPQHFGDGTRLSIL.